This T cell receptor (beta chain) was profiled in a study of blood T cells in healthy people across ages. The study's findings and limits: Older age went with lower TCR beta diversity per million T cells, in a roughly linear way.

Sample-barcoded 5' priming and a J-beta primer mix drove a second PCR of roughly 6 to 12 cycles. MiXCR, run by TCRdb on the 5' RACE reads, gives a single entry per CDR3 protein. The sample shows 980,000 or so distinct CDR3 sequences, roughly 48% of them seen only once. As to this clonotype: Its target is not known.

This CDR3 is built from 14 residues. In germline, CDR1 is MDHEN, CDR2 SYDVKM. V was pared by 7 bases and J by 0 bases, with 12 bases between. This TCR derives from a man under 40 in good health. The chain has TRBV28 and TRBJ1-1; D uncertain. Sequencing was done on a sample of blood. The CDR3 region is CASKTGQVNTEAFF. The CDR3 region has the DNA TGTGCCAGCAAGACCGGGCAGGTGAACACTGAAGCTTTCTTT. The full variable domain, its missing parts supplied by reference TRBV28 and TRBJ1-1, is DVKVTQSSRYLVKRTGEKVFLECVQDMDHENMFWYRQDPGLGLRLIYFSYDVKMKEKGDIPEGYSVSREKKERFSLILESASTNQTSMYLCASKTGQVNTEAFFGQGTRLTVV.